Shown below are 22 T cell receptor beta chains from a single sample sequenced in a study of brain T cells in children with intractable seizures. This table comes from immunoSEQ multiplex PCR, and its TCRdb copy is limited to in-frame clones, with some not included. This table has 110,000 or so clones, roughly 92% appearing once. The input for sequencing was peripheral blood, taken at surgery. The receptors shown here come from a boy under two years old with hemimegalencephaly and intractable seizures.

About this clone: Since a far larger clone is one base different, this is likely a read error. The chain carries TRBV12-3 or TRBV12-4 and TRBJ2-3; unclear D gene. V lost 3 bases and J 2 bases, leaving 0 bases between the germline ends. The CDR3 length is 11 residues. The CDR3 DNA reads TGTGCCAGCAGTTTCACAGATACGCAGTATTTT. It encodes CASSFTDTQYF.

The V and J genes are TRBV4-1 and TRBJ2-1, with a weak D call TRBD2 (5 bases). The germline CDR1 and CDR2 sequences are MGHRA and YSYEKL. With 6 bases removed from V and 3 bases from J, the gap between germline ends came to 21 bases. The length of the CDR3 is 17 residues. This chain's CDR3 is CASRPHLATLGYNEQFF. CDR3 sequence (DNA): TGCGCCAGCAGGCCCCACTTAGCGACGCTCGGCTACAATGAGCAGTTCTTC.

The count of this clone is one. The chain joins TRBV11-2 to TRBJ1-1; D gene unclear. This CDR3 contains 14 residues. CDR1 and CDR2 (germline): SGHAT, FQNNGV. Trimming took off 1 base at V and 3 bases at J, with 9 bases between the two ends. This chain's CDR3 is CASSLGVSYTEAFF. In DNA form, the CDR3 reads TGTGCCAGCAGCTTAGGGGTCAGCTACACTGAAGCTTTCTTT.

The gene calls are TRBV9 and TRBJ2-1, with D perhaps TRBD2 (5 bases). Germline-derived CDR1 and CDR2 are SGDLS and YYNGEE. V was cut by 0 bases and J by 1 base, with 8 bases left in between. This CDR3 region has 15 residues. CDR3 sequence (DNA): TGTGCCAGCAGCGTAGAAGGACTTTCCTACAATGAGCAGTTCTTC. This encodes CASSVEGLSYNEQFF.

The V and J genes are TRBV28 and TRBJ1-4; D is undetermined. V lost 5 bases and J lost 5, with 15 bases in between. Germline loops: CDR1 MDHEN, CDR2 SYDVKM. This CDR3 has 15 amino acids. DNA of the CDR3: TGTGCCAGCAGTCCCGCCGGGCCGGGAAATGAAAAACTGTTTTTT. It translates to CASSPAGPGNEKLFF.

The chain has TRBV7-9 and TRBJ1-1; 9 bases are shared with TRBD1. CDR1 and CDR2 from the germline V gene are SEHNR and FQNEAQ (reference sequence). Trimming removed 4 bases from V and 3 bases from J; junction bases left unmatched: 9. The CDR3 extends over 16 amino acids. The CDR3 coding sequence is TGTGCCAGCAGCTCAGGTATGACAGGGGGAGACACTGAAGCTTTCTTT. This translates into CASSSGMTGGDTEAFF.

The rearrangement joins TRBV28 to TRBJ1-1; D remains ambiguous. The CDR3 loop spans 13 amino acids. The ends were cut back, 6 bases at V and 3 bases at J, with 11 bases in the middle. Germline V CDR1 and CDR2: MDHEN, SYDVKM. CDR3 loop: CASSWAVDTEAFF. The DNA of the CDR3 is TGTGCCAGCAGCTGGGCAGTAGACACTGAAGCTTTCTTT.

The chain is built from TRBV11-2 and TRBJ1-5; D ambiguous. The CDR3 consists of 12 residues. V was cut by 4 bases and J by 10 bases, with 11 bases left in between. CDR1 is SGHAT and CDR2 is FQNNGV in the germline V gene. This CDR3 reads CASSSRGEPQHF. The CDR3 nucleotides are TGTGCCAGCAGCTCCCGTGGAGAACCCCAGCATTTT.

This sequence joins TRBV3-1 (or the pseudogene TRBV3-2) and TRBJ2-7; 8 bases agree with TRBD2. V dropped 2 bases and J dropped 4; count of bases not matched to a gene: 7. The CDR3 is made up of 15 amino acids. Germline V gives CDR1 LGHDT, CDR2 YNNKEL (reference sequence). The CDR3 sequence is CASSQLGGRRYEQYF. The CDR3 DNA reads TGTGCCAGCAGCCAATTAGGCGGGAGGAGGTACGAGCAGTACTTC.

This chain links TRBV27 with TRBJ2-3, with 15 bases that match TRBD2. Germline-derived CDR1 and CDR2 are MNHEY and SMNVEV (reference sequence). V shed 5 bases, J shed 6 bases, and the junction held 6 bases outside the gene matches. The CDR3 loop spans 16 amino acids. The CDR3 nucleotides read TGTGCCAGCAGTCTTGGGACTAGCGGGAGGTCGGATACGCAGTATTTT. It codes for CASSLGTSGRSDTQYF.

The chain combines TRBV7-3 with TRBJ2-3; no reliable D call. The V end lost 5 bases, the J end lost 4 bases, and 13 bases lay between the germline ends. The CDR3 is 14 amino acids. Germline CDR1 and CDR2: SGHTA and FQGTGA. The CDR3 nucleotides are TGTGCCAGCAGCCAGGCCCCCTACGCAGATACGCAGTATTTT. Translating gives CASSQAPYADTQYF.

CDR3 sequence reads: CASSARLGGTSTDTQYF. CDR3 DNA sequence: TGTGCCAGCAGTGCCCGACTGGGAGGCACTAGCACAGATACGCAGTATTTT. The V and J genes are TRBV6-1 and TRBJ2-3, with a tentative D call TRBD2 (6 bases). V was shortened by 4 bases and J by 0 bases, with 17 bases between the two germline ends. The CDR3 sequence is 17 residues long. CDR1 is MNHNS and CDR2 is SASEGT in the germline V gene.

The V gene is TRBV20-1, the J gene TRBJ2-1; possible D gene TRBD2, 6 bases. The CDR3 runs to 15 residues. V was pared by 3 bases and J by 1 base, with 13 bases between. Germline CDR1 reads DFQATT; CDR2 reads SNEGSKA (reference sequence). CDR3 DNA sequence: TGCAGTGCTAGTGGCGGAGGGGAGTCCTACAATGAGCAGTTCTTC. Its translation is CSASGGGESYNEQFF.

This clone is a singleton in its sample. The V call is TRBV4-2, the J call TRBJ2-1; 7 bases agree with TRBD2. CDR1 LGHNA and CDR2 YNFKEQ come from the germline V gene. The CDR3 contains 19 residues. V was pared by 0 bases and J by 7 bases, with 18 bases of the junction left unmatched. DNA of the CDR3: TGTGCCAGCAGCCAAGATTCTCCCGGACTTTCCCTAGCGGAAAATGAGCAGTTCTTC. Translating it yields CASSQDSPGLSLAENEQFF.

This clone occurred once. This rearrangement joins TRBV12-3 or TRBV12-4 to TRBJ2-5, with 8 bases that match TRBD2. The CDR3 contains 13 residues. V shed 3 bases, J shed 5 bases, and the junction held 2 bases outside the gene matches. This CDR3 is CASSFTGGETQYF. The DNA of the CDR3 is TGTGCCAGCAGTTTCACGGGGGGGGAGACCCAGTACTTC.

The CDR3 DNA reads TGTGCCAGCAGCTCCCAAAAGCGGGAGATGTACGAGCAGTACTTC. It encodes CASSSQKREMYEQYF. The rearrangement links TRBV5-4 to TRBJ2-7, with 8 bases that match TRBD2. V shed 3 bases, J shed 4 bases, and the junction held 9 bases outside the gene matches. There are 15 residues in the CDR3. Germline CDR1 and CDR2: SGHNT and YYREEE (reference sequence).

This rearrangement joins TRBV15 to TRBJ2-7, with D tentatively TRBD2 (7 bases). Germline CDR1 LNHNV, CDR2 YYDKDF (reference sequence). Trimming pared 1 base from V and 0 bases from J, leaving 13 bases between. The CDR3 contains 16 residues. The CDR3 DNA reads TGTGCCACCAGCAGAGGGGTAAGGGGGGGCTCCTACGAGCAGTACTTC. This gives the protein CATSRGVRGGSYEQYF.

This clone was seen a single time. The V and J genes are TRBV7-9 and TRBJ2-5; D ambiguous. Deletions cut 2 bases from V and 0 bases from J, with 7 bases between. This CDR3 has 14 residues. CDR1 and CDR2 (germline): SEHNR, FQNEAQ (reference sequence). As DNA, the CDR3 is TGTGCCAGCAGCTTAATACGTTACCAAGAGACCCAGTACTTC. It yields the protein CASSLIRYQETQYF. The full variable domain, completed using reference TRBV7-9 and TRBJ2-5, is DTGVSQNPRHKITKRGQNVTFRCDPISEHNRLYWYRQTLGQGPEFLTYFQNEAQLEKSRLLSDRFSAERPKGSFSTLEIQRTEQGDSAMYLCASSLIRYQETQYFGPGTRLLVL.

The chain recombines TRBV6-5 with TRBJ1-1; unclear D gene. The ends were cut back, 2 bases at V and 8 bases at J, with 15 bases in the middle. The germline CDR1 and CDR2 sequences are MNHEY and SVGAGI. The CDR3 consists of 14 residues. CDR3 DNA sequence: TGTGCCAGCAGTTACAGGGTTCCCCCTGAGGAAGCTTTCTTT. Residues: CASSYRVPPEEAFF.

The chain is built from TRBV7-3 and TRBJ2-3, with D possibly being TRBD2 (5 bases). In germline, CDR1 is SGHTA, CDR2 FQGTGA. The CDR3 loop spans 15 amino acids. V shed 5 bases and J shed 1 base, with 13 bases lying between them. CDR3 nucleotides: TGTGCCAGCAGCGCTATAGCGCGCCGCACAGATACGCAGTATTTT. Translation gives CASSAIARRTDTQYF.

The rearrangement joins TRBV5-1 to TRBJ1-4; tentatively, D is TRBD1 (5 bases). This CDR3 comprises 15 residues. V dropped 3 bases and J dropped 0 bases, with 9 bases sitting between them. Germline V gene data show CDR1 as SGHRS and CDR2 as YFSETQ. The CDR3 protein is CASSWGVATNEKLFF. The CDR3 coding sequence is TGCGCCAGCAGCTGGGGGGTTGCAACTAATGAAAAACTGTTTTTT.

The V call is TRBV29-1, the J call TRBJ2-3, with 12 positions matching TRBD2. The CDR3 length is 16 residues. V lost 0 bases and J lost 4; bases outside the gene matches: 5. CDR1 and CDR2 from the germline V gene are SQVTM and ANQGSEA. CDR3 nucleotides: TGCAGCGTTGAAGATCGCGGACTAGCGGGGCCAGATACGCAGTATTTT. This codes for CSVEDRGLAGPDTQYF.